The sample holds one count of the clone carrying this T cell receptor (beta chain). What it binds is unknown. Using its own MiXCR run on the reads, TCRdb lists one record per CDR3 protein. The data contain roughly 320,000 distinct CDR3 sequences, 8% to 9.5% of them singletons. The data derive from a study of T cell repertoires in cytomegalovirus infection. Study in general: CMV infection and matching HLA type were both indicated by public TCR beta signatures. The study's findings and limits: HLA-C-restricted CMV clonotypes gave the most frequent clonotype in two of eight donors. Public TCR beta family frequency separated CMV-and-HLA carriers, including in an independent cohort.

Germline V CDR1 and CDR2: SGHNT, YYREEE (reference sequence). The trim removed 5 bases at V and 0 bases at J, leaving 6 bases unmatched. The CDR3 consists of 15 residues. The chain carries TRBV5-4 and TRBJ2-7; TRBD1 agrees at 9 bases. The sequencing sample was made of PBMCs. The sequence was collected from a human donor in good health (CMV status not recorded). Some clones in this sample may be carry-over from other donors' samples. In DNA form, the CDR3 reads TGTGCCAGCAGGGCCGGGACAGGGACCTCCTACGAGCAGTACTTC. It encodes CASRAGTGTSYEQYF.